This TCR beta chain was found in a study of OX40 agonist ivuxolimab in advanced cancers. The CDR3 is 16 residues long. CDR1 and CDR2 (germline): KGHSH, LQKENI. V lost 2 bases to trimming and J lost 0 bases, with 14 bases between them. The repertoire was sequenced with immunoSEQ multiplex PCR; TCRdb's copy has only in-frame clones and lacks some. The sample holds more than 85,000 clones; around 88% are singletons and the top ten take 0.5%. General study points: In the 0.1 to 3.0 mg/kg range, CD4+ and CD8+ blood T cells had expanded clonally by week 6.

This clone appeared a single time. Antigen unknown. The chain employs TRBV18 and TRBJ2-7; tentatively, D is TRBD2 (7 bases). Sequences were derived from CD4+ or CD8+ T cells sorted from blood, sampled in a trial of the OX40 agonist ivuxolimab. This clonotype was sampled from an adult with an advanced solid tumor such as melanoma, head and neck, liver or kidney cancer. The CDR3 coding sequence is TGTGCCAGCTCACCAGAGTCGGGGGGCCGCTCCTACGAGCAGTACTTC. Its protein product is CASSPESGGRSYEQYF.